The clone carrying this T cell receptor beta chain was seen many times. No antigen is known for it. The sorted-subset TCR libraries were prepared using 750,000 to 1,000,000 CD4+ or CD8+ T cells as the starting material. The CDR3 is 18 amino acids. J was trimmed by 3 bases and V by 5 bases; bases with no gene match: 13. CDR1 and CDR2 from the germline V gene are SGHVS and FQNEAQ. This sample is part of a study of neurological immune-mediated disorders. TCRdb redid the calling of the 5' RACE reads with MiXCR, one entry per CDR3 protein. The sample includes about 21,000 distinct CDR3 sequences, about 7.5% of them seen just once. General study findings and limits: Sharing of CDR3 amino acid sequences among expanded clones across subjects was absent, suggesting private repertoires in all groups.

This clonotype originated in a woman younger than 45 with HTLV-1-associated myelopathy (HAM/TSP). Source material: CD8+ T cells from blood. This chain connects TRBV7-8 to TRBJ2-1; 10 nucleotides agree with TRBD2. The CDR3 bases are TGTGCCAGCAGCCACGGACTAGCGGAGGAGGAAATCTACAATGAGCAGTTCTTC. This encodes CASSHGLAEEEIYNEQFF.